Listed here are 9 T cell receptor beta chains from one sample, sequenced in a study of CXCR3-negative and CXCR3-positive naive CD8 T cells. These receptors are not linked to any known antigen. Study-wide points: More hydrophobic TRB CDR3s occurred in CXCR3-positive than in CXCR3-negative naive cells.

In preparing the TRB cDNA libraries, 5' RACE with UMI labels was used. Each CDR3 protein gets one entry in TCRdb, which reprocessed the 5' RACE reads and gives no DNA. The repertoire table contains roughly 120,000 distinct CDR3 sequences. The specimen sequenced was naive CXCR3+ CD8+ T cells from blood. The subset was: CD45RO-CCR7+CD27+CD95- naive CD8+ T cells expressing CXCR3 (TNR3+). Receptor source: a human donor in good health. Some clones in this sample may be carry-over from other donors' samples.

V and J are TRBV12-3 or TRBV12-4 and TRBJ2-3; the D call of TRBD1 rests on TCRdb alone, since no DNA is present to check it. CDR3 length equals 15 residues. The CDR3 loop is CASSHRQGAPDTQYF.

V usage is TRBV7-2 and J usage is TRBJ1-5. Germline CDR1 SGHTA, CDR2 FQGNSA. The CDR3 runs 15 residues. CDR3 loop: CASSPVPRSNQPLHF.

Here the CDR3 reads CSVSSGTTDTQYF. The chain uses TRBV29-1 and TRBJ2-3; the D call of TRBD2 rests on TCRdb alone, since no DNA is present to check it. Per the germline V gene, CDR1 is SQVTM and CDR2 is ANQGSEA. The CDR3 totals 13 residues.

The chain recombines TRBV20-1 with TRBJ2-7; TCRdb names TRBD1, which stays unverified in the absence of DNA. Germline loops: CDR1 DFQATT, CDR2 SNEGSKA (reference sequence). The CDR3 is 14 amino acids. CDR3: CSALGQDYSYEQYF.

The chain links TRBV7-9 to TRBJ2-1; TCRdb names TRBD2, which stays unverified in the absence of DNA. Germline V gene sequence: CDR1 SEHNR, CDR2 FQNEAQ (reference sequence). The CDR3 consists of 20 residues. The CDR3 sequence is CASSPTPGTSGASSYNEQFF.

The chain employs TRBV5-6 and TRBJ1-1; TCRdb indicates TRBD1, and absent DNA this call remains unverified. Germline V CDR1 and CDR2: SGHDT, YYEEEE. The CDR3 contains 15 residues. The CDR3 reads CASGPTGTPNTEAFF.

The chain recombines TRBV20-1 with TRBJ2-5; the TRBD1 assignment by TCRdb is unverifiable without DNA. Germline CDR1 is DFQATT and CDR2 is SNEGSKA (reference sequence). The CDR3 covers 15 residues. CDR3 protein: CSAGGGQEYIETQYF.

This CDR3 reads CASSPIQGDNTEAFF. The V call is TRBV7-9, the J call TRBJ1-1; TCRdb's D gene call, TRBD1, goes unchecked for lack of DNA. The CDR3 runs to 15 residues. Germline assignment: CDR1 SEHNR and CDR2 FQNEAQ (reference sequence).

Here the CDR3 reads CASSLSPLNEAFF. The V gene is TRBV7-2, the J gene TRBJ1-1. This CDR3 is 13 amino acids long. Per the germline V gene, CDR1 is SGHTA and CDR2 is FQGNSA.